This is a list of T cell receptor beta chains from one sample in a study of PD-1 blockade in classical Hodgkin lymphoma. Assay: immunoSEQ multiplex PCR; the TCRdb copy retains only in-frame clones and omits some. The sample has about 98,000 clones; roughly 92% are singletons. The source material was peripheral blood mononuclear cells (PBMCs), sampled at baseline. Receptors originate from a human donor with classical Hodgkin lymphoma. The CDR3 runs from the conserved cysteine through the conserved F or W. A D gene is named only where the DNA matches it firmly. For some rows the clone size is stated as once, few or many, or as a class when expanded; others skip it.

D: .
size: .
V: TRBV19
J: TRBJ2-2
CDR3: CASSIYTGELFF
DNA: TGTGCCAGTAGTATCTACACCGGGGAGCTGTTTTTT

D: TRBD1
size: once
V: TRBV11-2
J: TRBJ1-2
CDR3: CASSFSGDSYYGYTF
DNA: TGTGCCAGCAGCTTTAGCGGGGACAGCTACTATGGCTACACCTTC

D: .
size: .
V: TRBV7-2
J: TRBJ1-1
CDR3: CASSFDYQPNTEAFF
DNA: TGTGCCAGCAGCTTTGACTATCAACCGAACACTGAAGCTTTCTTT

D: .
size: .
V: TRBV9
J: TRBJ2-3
CDR3: CASSVLTSTDTQYF
DNA: TGTGCCAGCAGCGTATTGACCTCCACAGATACGCAGTATTTT

D: TRBD1
size: .
V: TRBV29-1
J: TRBJ2-2
CDR3: CSVDAGGSGELFF
DNA: TGCAGCGTTGACGCAGGGGGCTCCGGGGAGCTGTTTTTT

D: .
size: .
V: TRBV6-6
J: TRBJ1-1
CDR3: CASRMTVNTEAFF
DNA: TGTGCCAGCAGAATGACAGTTAACACTGAAGCTTTCTTT

D: .
size: .
V: TRBV6-5
J: TRBJ2-5
CDR3: CASSYLPIRETQYF
DNA: TGTGCCAGCAGTTACTTGCCGATAAGGGAGACCCAGTACTTC

D: .
size: .
V: TRBV15
J: TRBJ2-5
CDR3: CATSSIGTTPQETQYF
DNA: TGTGCCACCAGCAGTATCGGGACAACTCCCCAAGAGACCCAGTACTTC

D: TRBD2
size: once
V: TRBV23-1
J: TRBJ2-3
CDR3: CASSQSIAGSTDTQYF
DNA: TGCGCCAGCAGTCAATCAATAGCGGGGTCCACAGATACGCAGTATTTT

D: .
size: once
V: TRBV19
J: TRBJ2-7
CDR3: CASRTATYEQYF
DNA: TGTGCCAGTAGAACAGCGACCTACGAGCAGTACTTC

D: TRBD1
size: .
V: TRBV2
J: TRBJ1-6
CDR3: CASTRLRQGANSPLHF
DNA: TGTGCCAGCACCCGTCTGAGACAGGGGGCGAATTCACCCCTCCACTTT

D: .
size: .
V: TRBV5-1
J: TRBJ2-1
CDR3: CASSPSNEQFF
DNA: TGCGCCAGCTCGCCAAGCAATGAGCAGTTCTTC

D: TRBD1
size: .
V: TRBV4-1
J: TRBJ1-5
CDR3: CASSQSGGAGSIQPQHF
DNA: TGCGCCAGCAGCCAATCAGGGGGGGCAGGATCGATTCAGCCCCAGCATTTT

D: TRBD1
size: .
V: TRBV7-2
J: TRBJ2-7
CDR3: CASSARQGEQYF
DNA: TGTGCCAGCAGCGCTAGACAGGGCGAGCAGTACTTC

D: TRBD1
size: .
V: TRBV27
J: TRBJ2-7
CDR3: CASSLRGREQYF
DNA: TGTGCCAGCAGTTTGAGGGGGCGCGAGCAGTACTTC

D: .
size: .
V: TRBV6-1
J: TRBJ2-7
CDR3: CASGFGVTYEQYF
DNA: TGTGCCAGCGGTTTTGGGGTTACCTACGAGCAGTACTTC

D: .
size: once
V: TRBV19
J: TRBJ2-2
CDR3: CASSMWRAGELFF
DNA: TGTGCCAGTAGTATGTGGCGGGCCGGGGAGCTGTTTTTT

D: .
size: .
V: TRBV5-4
J: TRBJ2-7
CDR3: CASSPTGPDPEQYF
DNA: TGTGCCAGCTCACCTACGGGCCCAGACCCCGAGCAGTACTTC

D: .
size: .
V: TRBV21-1
J: TRBJ1-2
CDR3: CASSKGPGLGGRAYGYTF
DNA: TGTGCCAGCAGCAAAGGCCCAGGGTTGGGGGGTAGAGCCTATGGCTACACCTTC

D: .
size: .
V: TRBV27
J: TRBJ2-2
CDR3: CASSYSSLGELFF
DNA: TGTGCCAGCAGTTATTCATCCCTGGGGGAGCTGTTTTTT

D: TRBD2
size: .
V: TRBV27
J: TRBJ2-7
CDR3: CASSLKTSGISSYEQYF
DNA: TGTGCCAGCAGTTTAAAGACTAGCGGTATTAGCTCCTACGAGCAGTACTTC

D: TRBD2
size: .
V: TRBV13
J: TRBJ2-1
CDR3: CASSLGLAGGKFF
DNA: TGTGCCAGCAGCTTGGGACTAGCGGGCGGTAAGTTCTTC

D: .
size: .
V: TRBV2
J: TRBJ2-1
CDR3: CASGSGTHNEQFF
DNA: TGTGCCAGCGGGTCCGGGACCCACAATGAGCAGTTCTTC

D: .
size: .
V: TRBV7-2
J: TRBJ2-7
CDR3: CASSHIRKAPSGEQYF
DNA: TGTGCCAGCAGTCATATTAGGAAGGCCCCGAGTGGCGAGCAGTACTTC

D: .
size: .
V: TRBV29-1
J: TRBJ1-1
CDR3: CSVSDRYEQAFF
DNA: TGCAGCGTATCCGACCGCTATGAACAAGCTTTCTTT

D: .
size: .
V: TRBV28
J: TRBJ2-7
CDR3: CASSLVSRLNEQYF
DNA: TGTGCCAGCAGTTTAGTTAGTAGGCTCAACGAGCAGTACTTC

D: TRBD2
size: .
V: TRBV14
J: TRBJ2-7
CDR3: CASSQQLAGGSEQYF
DNA: TGTGCCAGCAGCCAACAACTAGCGGGAGGTTCCGAGCAGTACTTC

D: TRBD1
size: .
V: TRBV27
J: TRBJ2-7
CDR3: CASSLYPGQGSYEQYF
DNA: TGTGCCAGCAGTCTTTACCCTGGACAGGGATCCTACGAGCAGTACTTC

D: .
size: once
V: TRBV30
J: TRBJ2-3
CDR3: CAWSPLKGTDTQYF
DNA: TGTGCCTGGAGTCCCCTTAAAGGCACAGATACGCAGTATTTT

D: .
size: .
V: TRBV30
J: TRBJ2-7
CDR3: CAWSRVGEQYF
DNA: TGTGCCTGGAGTAGGGTTGGCGAGCAGTACTTC

D: .
size: .
V: TRBV18
J: TRBJ2-2
CDR3: CASSPRHSSTGELFF
DNA: TGTGCCAGCTCACCCCGACACTCGAGCACCGGGGAGCTGTTTTTT

D: .
size: .
V: TRBV18
J: TRBJ1-1
CDR3: CASSPYPQGNTEAFF
DNA: TGTGCCAGCTCACCTTACCCCCAGGGGAACACTGAAGCTTTCTTT

D: .
size: .
V: TRBV28
J: TRBJ2-6
CDR3: CASSLSGTGANVLTF
DNA: TGTGCCAGCAGTTTGTCCGGGACAGGGGCCAACGTCCTGACTTTC

D: TRBD2
size: .
V: TRBV30
J: TRBJ2-3
CDR3: CAWNYRLAGYTDTQYF
DNA: TGTGCCTGGAATTATAGACTAGCGGGGTACACAGATACGCAGTATTTT

D: .
size: .
V: TRBV6-1
J: TRBJ1-1
CDR3: CASSLYRDTEAFF
DNA: TGTGCCAGCAGCCTCTATCGGGACACTGAAGCTTTCTTT

D: .
size: .
V: TRBV28
J: TRBJ1-1
CDR3: CASRGVYSEAFF
DNA: TGTGCCAGCCGGGGGGTTTATAGTGAAGCTTTCTTT

D: .
size: .
V: TRBV19
J: TRBJ1-1
CDR3: CASSMEWSEAFF
DNA: TGTGCCAGTAGTATGGAGTGGTCTGAAGCTTTCTTT

D: .
size: .
V: TRBV20-1
J: TRBJ1-2
CDR3: CSAGSYGYTF
DNA: TGCAGTGCTGGAAGCTATGGCTACACCTTC

D: TRBD1
size: .
V: TRBV30
J: TRBJ2-7
CDR3: CAWSVGQAQYF
DNA: TGTGCCTGGAGTGTCGGACAGGCGCAGTACTTC

D: .
size: many
V: TRBV27
J: TRBJ1-2
CDR3: CASSPTQGNYGYTF
DNA: TGTGCCAGCAGCCCAACTCAGGGGAACTATGGCTACACCTTC

D: TRBD2
size: .
V: TRBV15
J: TRBJ2-3
CDR3: CATSRGGLAGGKSSTDTQYF
DNA: TGTGCCACCAGCAGGGGGGGACTAGCGGGAGGGAAGAGTTCCACAGATACGCAGTATTTT

D: .
size: .
V: TRBV10-1
J: TRBJ2-7
CDR3: CASSDGTANKYF
DNA: TGCGCCAGCAGTGACGGGACCGCTAACAAGTACTTC

D: .
size: .
V: TRBV18
J: TRBJ1-1
CDR3: CASTTVNTEAFF
DNA: TGTGCCAGCACGACAGTGAACACTGAAGCTTTCTTT

D: TRBD2
size: .
V: TRBV30
J: TRBJ2-7
CDR3: CAWRGLAGGTTYEQYF
DNA: TGTGCCTGGAGAGGACTAGCGGGCGGGACCACCTACGAGCAGTACTTC

D: .
size: .
V: TRBV6-5
J: TRBJ2-2
CDR3: CASSYSIGPSGELFF
DNA: TGTGCCAGCAGTTACTCCATTGGGCCCAGCGGGGAGCTGTTTTTT

D: .
size: .
V: TRBV5-1
J: TRBJ1-4
CDR3: CASSLVARDEKLFF
DNA: TGCGCCAGCAGCTTGGTGGCAAGGGATGAAAAACTGTTTTTT

D: TRBD2
size: .
V: TRBV19
J: TRBJ2-1
CDR3: CASSLGLARSTYNEQFF
DNA: TGTGCCAGTAGTTTAGGACTAGCGCGTTCAACCTACAATGAGCAGTTCTTC

D: TRBD1
size: .
V: TRBV5-1
J: TRBJ2-1
CDR3: CASSPPGQRNEQFF
DNA: TGCGCCAGCAGCCCTCCGGGACAGAGAAATGAGCAGTTCTTC

D: TRBD1
size: .
V: TRBV28
J: TRBJ1-2
CDR3: CASRNKGAYAF
DNA: TGTGCCAGTAGAAATAAGGGGGCTTACGCCTTC

D: .
size: .
V: TRBV6-5
J: TRBJ2-5
CDR3: CASSYGLAETQYF
DNA: TGTGCCAGCAGTTACGGTTTGGCGGAGACCCAGTACTTC

D: TRBD2
size: .
V: TRBV6-5
J: TRBJ2-5
CDR3: CASSYSRLAGEETQYF
DNA: TGTGCCAGCAGTTACTCACGGCTAGCGGGAGAAGAGACCCAGTACTTC

D: .
size: .
V: TRBV6-5
J: TRBJ2-3
CDR3: CASSSGRGTDTQYF
DNA: TGTGCCAGCAGCTCAGGTCGGGGCACAGATACGCAGTATTTT

D: TRBD1
size: .
V: TRBV4-1
J: TRBJ1-2
CDR3: CASSQVTGVRNYGYTF
DNA: TGCGCCAGCAGCCAAGTGACAGGGGTTCGTAACTATGGCTACACCTTC

D: .
size: .
V: TRBV20-1
J: TRBJ2-5
CDR3: CSATVQETQYF
DNA: TGCAGTGCGACCGTCCAAGAGACCCAGTACTTC